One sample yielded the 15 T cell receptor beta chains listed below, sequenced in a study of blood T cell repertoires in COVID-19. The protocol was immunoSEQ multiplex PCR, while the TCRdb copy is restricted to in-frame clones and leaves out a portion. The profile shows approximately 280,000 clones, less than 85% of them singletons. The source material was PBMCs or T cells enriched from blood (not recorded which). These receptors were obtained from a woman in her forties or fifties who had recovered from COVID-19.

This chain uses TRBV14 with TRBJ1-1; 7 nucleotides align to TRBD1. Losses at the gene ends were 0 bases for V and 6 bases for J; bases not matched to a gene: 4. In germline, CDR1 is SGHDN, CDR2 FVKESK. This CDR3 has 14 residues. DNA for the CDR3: TGTGCCAGCAGCCAAGAGTACACAGGGGCTGAAGCTTTCTTT. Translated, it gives CASSQEYTGAEAFF.

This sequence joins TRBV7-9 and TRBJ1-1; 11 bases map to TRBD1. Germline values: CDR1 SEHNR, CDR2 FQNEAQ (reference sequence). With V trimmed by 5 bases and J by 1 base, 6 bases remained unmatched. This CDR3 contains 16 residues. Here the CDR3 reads CASSPWTGGENTEAFF. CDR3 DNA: TGTGCCAGCAGCCCATGGACAGGGGGCGAGAACACTGAAGCTTTCTTT.

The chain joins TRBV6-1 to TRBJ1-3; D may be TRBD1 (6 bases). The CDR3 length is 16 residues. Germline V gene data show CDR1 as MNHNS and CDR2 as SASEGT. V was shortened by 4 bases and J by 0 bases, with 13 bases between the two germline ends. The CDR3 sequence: CASSADRSSSGNTIYF. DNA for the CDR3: TGTGCCAGCAGTGCAGACAGGAGCAGCTCTGGAAACACCATATATTTT.

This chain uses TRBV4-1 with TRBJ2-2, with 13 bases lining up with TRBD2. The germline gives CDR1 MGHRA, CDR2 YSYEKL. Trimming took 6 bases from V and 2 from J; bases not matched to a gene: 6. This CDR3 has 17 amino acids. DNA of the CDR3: TGCGCCAGCAGACGAGGACTAGCGGGAGCTAACACCGGGGAGCTGTTTTTT. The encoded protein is CASRRGLAGANTGELFF.

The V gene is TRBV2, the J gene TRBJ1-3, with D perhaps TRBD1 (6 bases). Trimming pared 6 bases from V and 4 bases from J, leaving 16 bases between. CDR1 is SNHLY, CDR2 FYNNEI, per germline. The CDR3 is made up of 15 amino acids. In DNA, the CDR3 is TGTGCCAGCAGCCCTGGGGGGGCGCGGGGAAACACCATATATTTT. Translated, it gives CASSPGGARGNTIYF.

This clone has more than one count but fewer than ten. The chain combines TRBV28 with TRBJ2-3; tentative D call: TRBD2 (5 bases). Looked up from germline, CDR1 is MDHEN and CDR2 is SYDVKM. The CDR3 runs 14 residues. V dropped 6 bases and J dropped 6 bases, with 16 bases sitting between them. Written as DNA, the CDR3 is TGTGCCAGCAGCCTGGAGGCACCGGGGGATACGCAGTATTTT. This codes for CASSLEAPGDTQYF.

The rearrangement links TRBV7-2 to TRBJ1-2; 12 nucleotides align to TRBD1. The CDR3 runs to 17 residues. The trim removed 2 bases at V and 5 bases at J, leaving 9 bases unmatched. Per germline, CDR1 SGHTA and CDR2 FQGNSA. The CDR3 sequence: CASSLTRDRGRGYGYTF. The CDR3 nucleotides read TGTGCCAGCAGCTTAACCAGGGACAGGGGGCGAGGATATGGCTACACCTTC.

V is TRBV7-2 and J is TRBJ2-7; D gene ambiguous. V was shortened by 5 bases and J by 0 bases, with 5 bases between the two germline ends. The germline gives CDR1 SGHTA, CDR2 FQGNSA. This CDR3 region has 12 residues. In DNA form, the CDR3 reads TGTGCCAGCAGCACGAGCTCCTACGAGCAGTACTTC. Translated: CASSTSSYEQYF.

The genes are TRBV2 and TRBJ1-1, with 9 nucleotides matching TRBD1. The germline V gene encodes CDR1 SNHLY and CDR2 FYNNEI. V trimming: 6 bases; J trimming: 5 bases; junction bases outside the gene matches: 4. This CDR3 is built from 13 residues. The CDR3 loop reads CASSLGTGTEAFF. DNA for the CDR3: TGTGCCAGCAGCCTCGGGACAGGGACTGAAGCTTTCTTT.

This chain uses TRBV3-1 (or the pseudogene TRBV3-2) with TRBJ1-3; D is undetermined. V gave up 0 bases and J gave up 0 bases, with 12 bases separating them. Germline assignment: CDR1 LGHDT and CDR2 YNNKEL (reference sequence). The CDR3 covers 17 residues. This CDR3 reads CASSQEGFGVSGNTIYF. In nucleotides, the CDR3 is TGTGCCAGCAGCCAAGAAGGTTTCGGGGTCTCTGGAAACACCATATATTTT.

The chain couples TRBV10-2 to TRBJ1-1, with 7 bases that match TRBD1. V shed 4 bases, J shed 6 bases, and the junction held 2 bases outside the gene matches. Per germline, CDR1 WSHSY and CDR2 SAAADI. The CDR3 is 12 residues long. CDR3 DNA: TGCGCCAGCAGTGGGGGACAGCCTGAAGCTTTCTTT. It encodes CASSGGQPEAFF.

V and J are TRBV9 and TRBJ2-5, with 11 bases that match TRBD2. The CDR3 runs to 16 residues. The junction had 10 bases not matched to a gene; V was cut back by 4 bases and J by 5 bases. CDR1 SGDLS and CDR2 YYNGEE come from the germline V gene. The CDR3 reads CASSPSSGRAGETQYF. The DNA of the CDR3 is TGTGCCAGCAGCCCCAGTAGCGGGAGGGCCGGGGAGACCCAGTACTTC.

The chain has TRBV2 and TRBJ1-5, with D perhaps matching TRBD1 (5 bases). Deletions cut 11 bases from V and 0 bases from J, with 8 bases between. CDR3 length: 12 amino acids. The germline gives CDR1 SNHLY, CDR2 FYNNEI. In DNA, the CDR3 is TGTGCCTCACAGGATAGCAATCAGCCCCAGCATTTT. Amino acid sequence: CASQDSNQPQHF. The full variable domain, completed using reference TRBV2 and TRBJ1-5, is EPEVTQTPSHQVTQMGQEVILRCVPISNHLYFYWYRQILGQKVEFLVSFYNNEISEKSEIFDDQFSVERPDGSNFTLKIRSTKLEDSAMYFCASQDSNQPQHFGDGTRLSIL.

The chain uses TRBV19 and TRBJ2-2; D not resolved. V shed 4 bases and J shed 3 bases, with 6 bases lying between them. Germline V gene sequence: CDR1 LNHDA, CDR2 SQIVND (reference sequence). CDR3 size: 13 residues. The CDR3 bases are TGTGCCAGTAGTACCTCGGACACCGGGGAGCTGTTTTTT. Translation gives CASSTSDTGELFF.

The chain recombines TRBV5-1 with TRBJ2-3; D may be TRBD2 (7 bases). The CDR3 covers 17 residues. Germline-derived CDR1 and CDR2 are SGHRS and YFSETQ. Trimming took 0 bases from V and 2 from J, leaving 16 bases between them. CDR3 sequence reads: CASSLGGGGDVTDTQYF. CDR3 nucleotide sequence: TGCGCCAGCAGCTTGGGAGGCGGGGGCGATGTCACAGATACGCAGTATTTT.